This T cell receptor beta chain was captured in a study of cytomegalovirus exposure and HLA in healthy donors. PCR primers comprised 60 Vbeta and 13 Jbeta primers. Using immunoSEQ multiplex PCR, the repertoire was profiled, and TCRdb retains in-frame clones only, with some absent. The repertoire holds about 160,000 clones, with 79% as singletons. CDR1 and CDR2 from the germline V gene are MNHEY and SVGAGI. The V and J ends lost 2 bases and 5 bases, in that order; junction bases with no gene match: 6. There are 15 residues in the CDR3. The table lists this clone with a few counts. The sequenced material came from PBMCs. The V call is TRBV6-5, the J call TRBJ1-1, with 9 bases that match TRBD1. This clonotype was obtained from a man between 40 and 49 years old in good health and CMV-seronegative. CDR3 bases: TGTGCCAGCAGTTACGGGACAGGGCGGTTTACTGAAGCTTTCTTT. Translated: CASSYGTGRFTEAFF.